Following are 4 T cell receptor beta chains from one sample sequenced in a study of blood T cell repertoires in COVID-19. Using immunoSEQ multiplex PCR, the repertoire was profiled, and TCRdb retains in-frame clones only, with some absent. Of 89,000 or so clones listed, 85% were seen once; the top ten hold roughly 40%. The sample consisted of peripheral blood. The receptors derive from a man older than 75 with acute or convalescent COVID-19.

The chain uses TRBV3-1 (or the pseudogene TRBV3-2) and TRBJ2-7; D may be TRBD2 (5 bases). Per germline, CDR1 LGHDT and CDR2 YNNKEL (reference sequence). V shed 2 bases and J shed 6 bases, with 20 bases lying between them. The CDR3 is made up of 16 amino acids. The CDR3 is CASSQSGGKGKGEQYF. The CDR3 DNA reads TGTGCCAGCAGCCAATCCGGAGGAAAGGGAAAGGGCGAGCAGTACTTC.

This chain connects TRBV11-2 to TRBJ2-7, with a weak D call TRBD1 (5 bases). The germline V and J ends were trimmed by 3 bases and 0 bases, with 12 bases remaining between them. The CDR3 contains 15 residues. Germline loops: CDR1 SGHAT, CDR2 FQNNGV. The CDR3 nucleotides are TGTGCCAGCAGCTTGACGGACAAGAGCTCCTACGAGCAGTACTTC. It translates to CASSLTDKSSYEQYF.

This sequence joins TRBV7-9 and TRBJ1-2; 7 bases are shared with TRBD1. Trimming cost V 4 bases and J 4 bases; bases outside gene matches: 9. The germline gives CDR1 SEHNR, CDR2 FQNEAQ (reference sequence). The length of the CDR3 is 15 residues. CDR3 in amino acids: CASSSRDRFLYGYTF. CDR3 coding DNA: TGTGCCAGCAGCTCGAGGGACAGATTCCTCTATGGCTACACCTTC.

Here the CDR3 reads CASSLMTSGIQETQYF. The CDR3 coding sequence is TGTGCCAGCTCACTTATGACTAGCGGGATCCAAGAGACCCAGTACTTC. The V call is TRBV18, the J call TRBJ2-5; 11 positions match TRBD2. Germline assignment: CDR1 KGHSH and CDR2 LQKENI. After removal of 4 bases from V and 1 base from J, the junction contained 5 bases not matched to a gene. This CDR3 has 16 residues. The whole variable domain, remainder taken from reference TRBV18 and TRBJ2-5, is NAGVMQNPRHLVRRRGQEARLRCSPMKGHSHVYWYRQLPEEGLKFMVYLQKENIIDESGMPKERFSAEFPKEGPSILRIQQVVRGDSAAYFCASSLMTSGIQETQYFGPGTRLLVL.